Following are 8 T cell receptor beta chains from one sample sequenced in a study of OX40 agonist ivuxolimab in advanced cancers. To prepare the library, the immunoSEQ multiplex PCR assay was applied. This immuneACCESS table, as held by TCRdb, lists in-frame sequences with V and J called but not all clones. Of the missing ones, under half trace to an unresolved V gene in checked studies; the others have no known cause. The table for this sample lists 76,000 or so clones; 86% of them were counted only once. The ten largest clonotypes hold around 0.78% of the sample. Here the sequenced sample was CD4+ or CD8+ T cells sorted from blood, taken in a trial of the OX40 agonist ivuxolimab. The receptors were gathered from an adult with an advanced solid tumor such as melanoma, head and neck, liver or kidney cancer.

A single count supports this clone. CDR3 nucleotides: TGTGCCAGCAGCTTTAATCACTATGGCTACACCTTC. It specifies CASSFNHYGYTF. This sequence joins TRBV7-9 and TRBJ1-2; no firm D call. V was pared by 3 bases and J by 3 bases, with 5 bases between. The CDR3 loop spans 12 amino acids. Germline CDR1 is SEHNR and CDR2 is FQNEAQ (reference sequence).

The genes are TRBV5-4 and TRBJ1-5; D gene unclear. The germline V gene has CDR1 SGHNT and CDR2 YYREEE (reference sequence). The CDR3 sequence is 16 residues long. V was trimmed by 4 bases and J by 2 bases, leaving 16 bases between them. The CDR3: CASSIDGPSGNQPQHF. The CDR3 DNA reads as TGTGCCAGCAGCATTGACGGTCCTTCAGGCAATCAGCCCCAGCATTTT.

The chain has TRBV6-6 and TRBJ1-2; 9 bases line up with TRBD1. V was clipped by 6 bases and J by 4 bases; unmatched bases: 6. Germline V gives CDR1 MNHNY, CDR2 SVGAGI (reference sequence). This CDR3 has 14 residues. CDR3 protein: CASSLGQGLYGYTF. The CDR3 bases are TGTGCCAGCAGCCTGGGACAGGGCCTCTATGGCTACACCTTC.

This clone appeared once. V usage is TRBV7-2 and J usage is TRBJ2-7, with D hard to call. The CDR3 spans 12 residues. In germline, CDR1 is SGHTA, CDR2 FQGNSA. Trimming shortened V by 5 bases and J by 0 bases, and 5 bases separated the two germline ends. In nucleotides, the CDR3 is TGTGCCAGCAGCAGGAGCTCCTACGAGCAGTACTTC. This codes for CASSRSSYEQYF.

The V and J genes are TRBV6-5 and TRBJ2-7; TRBD1 agrees at 8 bases. The CDR3 spans 15 residues. J gave up 4 bases and V 0 bases, and 5 bases lay outside the gene matches. Germline V lookup: CDR1 MNHEY, CDR2 SVGAGI. The CDR3 loop is CASSYSWTGFYEQYF. CDR3 sequence (DNA): TGTGCCAGCAGTTACTCTTGGACAGGGTTTTACGAGCAGTACTTC.

This clone was observed once. The rearrangement joins TRBV2 to TRBJ2-4; 10 bases line up with TRBD2. The CDR3 runs 15 residues. The junction had 5 bases not matched to a gene; V was cut back by 1 base and J by 8 bases. CDR1 SNHLY and CDR2 FYNNEI come from the germline V gene. The CDR3 DNA sequence: TGTGCCAGCAGTGAAGTAGCGGGGGGCGGGGACATTCAGTACTTC. Encoded protein: CASSEVAGGGDIQYF.

The chain couples TRBV4-1 to TRBJ1-5; 8 bases align to TRBD1. CDR3 size: 16 residues. The germline V gene encodes CDR1 MGHRA and CDR2 YSYEKL. V was clipped by 4 bases and J by 7 bases; unmatched bases: 12. The CDR3 spells CASSPVRDRSGQPQHF. CDR3 bases: TGCGCCAGCAGCCCAGTTCGGGACAGGTCGGGGCAGCCCCAGCATTTT.

The genes are TRBV5-4 and TRBJ1-1; 7 nucleotides line up with TRBD1. CDR1 and CDR2 from the germline V gene are SGHNT and YYREEE (reference sequence). The CDR3 loop spans 13 amino acids. The trim removed 4 bases at V and 5 bases at J, leaving 5 bases unmatched. The chain's CDR3 is CASSRGTATEAFF. CDR3 coding DNA: TGTGCCAGCAGCCGAGGGACAGCGACTGAAGCTTTCTTT.